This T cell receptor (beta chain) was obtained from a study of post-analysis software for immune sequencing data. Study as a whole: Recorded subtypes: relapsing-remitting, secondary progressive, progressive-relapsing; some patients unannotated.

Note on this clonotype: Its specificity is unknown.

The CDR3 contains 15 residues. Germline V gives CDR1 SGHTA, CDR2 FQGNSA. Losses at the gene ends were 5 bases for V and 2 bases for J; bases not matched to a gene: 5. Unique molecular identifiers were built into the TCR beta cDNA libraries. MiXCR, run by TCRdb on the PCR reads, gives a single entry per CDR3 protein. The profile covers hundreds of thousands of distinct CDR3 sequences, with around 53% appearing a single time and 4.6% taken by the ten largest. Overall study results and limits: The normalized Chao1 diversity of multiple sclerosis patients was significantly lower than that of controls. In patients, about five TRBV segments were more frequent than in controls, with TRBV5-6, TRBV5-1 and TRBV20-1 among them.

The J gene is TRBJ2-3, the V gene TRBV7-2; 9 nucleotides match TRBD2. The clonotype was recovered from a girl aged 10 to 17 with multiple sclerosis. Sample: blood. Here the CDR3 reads CASSRAGGLTDTQYF. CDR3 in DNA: TGTGCCAGCAGCCGAGCGGGAGGCCTCACAGATACGCAGTATTTT.